This T cell receptor beta chain derives from a study of patients and donors after allogeneic stem cell transplantation. This clonotype was seen more than once but under ten times. This CDR3 spans 16 amino acids. The V gene's germline CDR1 is DFQATT and CDR2 SNEGSKA (reference sequence). With 0 bases removed from V and 2 bases from J, the gap between germline ends came to 14 bases. TCRdb passed the RT-PCR reads through MiXCR, listing each CDR3 protein once. The sample gives 920,000 or so distinct CDR3 sequences, more than 15% of which show up once; about 6% is in the top ten. The sequenced material came from blood, either unsorted or a sorted T cell fraction (not recorded which). The receptor was derived from a human donor who was either an allogeneic HSCT recipient or a stem cell or donor lymphocyte infusion donor (not recorded which). It is not recorded whose cells these are; they may come from a transplant donor. This chain connects TRBV20-1 to TRBJ2-1, with D unresolved. CDR3 sequence: CSARDHFQSTYNEQFF. The CDR3 nucleotides read TGCAGTGCTAGAGATCACTTTCAGTCCACCTACAATGAGCAGTTCTTC.